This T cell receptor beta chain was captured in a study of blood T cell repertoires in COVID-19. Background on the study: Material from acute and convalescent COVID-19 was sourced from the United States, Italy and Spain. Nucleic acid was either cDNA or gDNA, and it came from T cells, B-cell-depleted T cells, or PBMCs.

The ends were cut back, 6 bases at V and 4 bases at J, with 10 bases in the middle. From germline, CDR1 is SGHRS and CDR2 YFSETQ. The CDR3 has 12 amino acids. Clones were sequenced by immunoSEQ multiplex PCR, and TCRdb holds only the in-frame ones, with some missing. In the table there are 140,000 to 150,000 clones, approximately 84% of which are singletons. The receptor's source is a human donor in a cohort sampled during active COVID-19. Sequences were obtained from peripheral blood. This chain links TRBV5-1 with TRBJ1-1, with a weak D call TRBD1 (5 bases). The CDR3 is CASNGGTTEAFF. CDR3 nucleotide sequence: TGCGCCAGCAATGGGGGGACCACTGAAGCTTTCTTT.